This is a list of T cell receptor beta chains from one sample in a study of beta chain features in type 1 diabetes. Repertoires were generated with immunoSEQ multiplex PCR, while TCRdb's copy carries only in-frame clones and drops some. This table has some 350,000 clones, around a tenth appearing once. The sequencing sample was made of central memory CD4+ T cells from blood. Receptors originate from a man aged 25-45 years with type 1 diabetes. Both conserved end residues are part of each CDR3. The D gene is left open where the match is weak. Only some rows state a clone size, as once, few, many or a class for expanded clones.

j_call	d_call	v_call	clone_size	cdr3_nt	cdr3_aa
TRBJ1-1	NA	TRBV11-3	NA	TGTGCCAGCAGCTTAGCTGGGGTACTGACTGAAGCTTTCTTT	CASSLAGVLTEAFF
TRBJ1-1	NA	TRBV9	NA	TGTGCCAGCAGCGCCCGGGATTACACTGAAGCTTTCTTT	CASSARDYTEAFF
TRBJ1-4	NA	TRBV28	few	TGTGCCAGCAGTTTACAGGCGATTAATGAAAAACTGTTTTTT	CASSLQAINEKLFF
TRBJ1-5	NA	TRBV27	NA	TGTGCCAGCAGTTTAAGCGGACTAGGGGGTAATCAGCCCCAGCATTTT	CASSLSGLGGNQPQHF
TRBJ2-7	NA	TRBV2	NA	TGTGCCAGCCAGGAGGGGCACTACGAGCAGTACTTC	CASQEGHYEQYF
TRBJ1-5	TRBD1	TRBV4-1	NA	TGCGCCAGCAGCCAACAGCCTTACAGGGGGCCCCAGCCCCAGCATTTT	CASSQQPYRGPQPQHF
TRBJ1-3	NA	TRBV7-8	NA	TGTGCCAGCAGCTTAGGGCAGTACTCTGGAAACACCATATATTTT	CASSLGQYSGNTIYF
TRBJ2-2	NA	TRBV6-5	NA	TGTGCCAGCAGTTACTCGAGGCGTCTGGGCACCGGGGAGCTGTTTTTT	CASSYSRRLGTGELFF
TRBJ1-4	NA	TRBV18	NA	TGTGCCAGCTCACATTCTCACCCTACAGCAACTAATGAAAAACTGTTTTTT	CASSHSHPTATNEKLFF
TRBJ2-2	TRBD2	TRBV10-3	NA	TGTGCCATCAGAGACGGACTAGCGGGAGAGGCCGGGGAGCTGTTTTTT	CAIRDGLAGEAGELFF
TRBJ2-7	TRBD2	TRBV7-9	few	TGTGCCAGCAGCCAAGCCGGGACTAGCGGGAGCCGTCCCCTCTACGAGCAGTACTTC	CASSQAGTSGSRPLYEQYF
TRBJ1-5	TRBD1	TRBV18	few	TGTGCCAGCTCACCACCGGGACAGGGAAATCAGCCCCAGCATTTT	CASSPPGQGNQPQHF
TRBJ2-2	NA	TRBV23-1	NA	NA	CASSHSVVMGQNTPGSCFF
TRBJ2-5	NA	TRBV5-3	NA	TGTGCCAGAAGCCACGCCATAGCGGAAGAGACCCAGTACTTC	CARSHAIAEETQYF
TRBJ2-7	TRBD2	TRBV28	few	TGTGCCAGCAGTCTCGGGGGGGTCTCCTACGAGCAGTACTTC	CASSLGGVSYEQYF
TRBJ2-3	TRBD2	TRBV7-2	few	TGTGCCAGCAGCTTATTGAGGTTCGGCGACGGGAGGGATACGCAGTATTTT	CASSLLRFGDGRDTQYF
TRBJ2-1	NA	TRBV7-6	few	TGTGCCAGCAGCCCTATAGTCCTGACCCCGGGCAATGAGCAGTTCTTC	CASSPIVLTPGNEQFF
TRBJ2-5	NA	TRBV7-2	few	TGTGCCAGCAGCGGGCAGGGTGGGGAGACCCAGTACTTC	CASSGQGGETQYF
TRBJ2-1	NA	TRBV19	NA	TGTGCCAGTAGTATGGGAGCGGGCTTTAATTATTACAATGAGCAGTTCTTC	CASSMGAGFNYYNEQFF
TRBJ1-5	NA	TRBV4-1	NA	TGCGCCAGCAGCCAATATGGATCGGACGGTCAGCCCCAGCATTTT	CASSQYGSDGQPQHF
TRBJ2-5	TRBD1	TRBV9	few	TGTGCCAGCAGCGTCGGACAGGGGGCCGCGGAGACCCAGTACTTC	CASSVGQGAAETQYF
TRBJ2-1	NA	TRBV20-1	few	TGCAGTGCTGGGCCCGTAAATGAGCAGTTCTTC	CSAGPVNEQFF
TRBJ2-7	NA	TRBV4-3	many	TGCGCCAGCAGCCAAGCTGCGACAGCCTCGGACTACGAGCAGTACTTC	CASSQAATASDYEQYF
TRBJ2-1	NA	TRBV9	few	TGTGCCAGCAGCGTAGGGGCCGGGGAGCTCTACAATGAGCAGTTCTTC	CASSVGAGELYNEQFF
TRBJ2-1	TRBD1	TRBV7-3	few	TGTGCCAGCAGCTTCGACAGGGGTAGCTACAATGAGCAGTTCTTC	CASSFDRGSYNEQFF
TRBJ2-1	NA	TRBV25-1	many	TGTGCCAGCAGTCGGGGCGGCAGGGGAGCCTCGGAGCAGTTCTTC	CASSRGGRGASEQFF
TRBJ2-3	NA	TRBV7-3	few	TGTGCCAGCAGCTTAGACAGTAGCACAGATACGCAGTATTTT	CASSLDSSTDTQYF
TRBJ2-1	TRBD2	TRBV18	NA	TGTGCCAGCTCACCACAGGCGGGAGCCTACAATGAGCAGTTCTTC	CASSPQAGAYNEQFF
TRBJ1-4	TRBD1	TRBV9	NA	TGTGCCAGCAGCTCTGGGACAGGGGGGAATGAAAAACTGTTTTTT	CASSSGTGGNEKLFF
TRBJ1-2	NA	TRBV21-1	NA	TGTGCCAGCAGCCAAGGCCAGGGGCCATATGGCTACACCTTC	CASSQGQGPYGYTF
TRBJ1-4	TRBD1	TRBV6-6	many	TGTGCCATCAGTGAGTCAAGACAGGGAGATGAAAAACTGTTTTTT	CAISESRQGDEKLFF
TRBJ2-1	NA	TRBV2	few	TGTGCCAGCAGGCCAGAGAGCTCCTACAATGAGCAGTTCTTC	CASRPESSYNEQFF
TRBJ2-1	TRBD2	TRBV27	few	TGTGCCAGCAGTCGCGGACTAGCGGGAGGTTTCTCCTACAATGAGCAGTTCTTC	CASSRGLAGGFSYNEQFF
TRBJ1-3	NA	TRBV11-2	NA	TGTGCCAGCAGCTCGTTCCAGGTGGCAGGGTCTGGAAACACCATATATTTT	CASSSFQVAGSGNTIYF
TRBJ2-3	NA	TRBV7-9	NA	TGTGCCAGCAGCTTAGAGGGCAGCCGGGGTACGCAGTATTTT	CASSLEGSRGTQYF
TRBJ1-2	TRBD1	TRBV6-6	few	TGTGCCAGCAGTTACCCGGGACAGGGCGGGCAAGGCTACACCTTC	CASSYPGQGGQGYTF
TRBJ1-2	TRBD1	TRBV29-1	NA	TGCAGCGTTGAGGGTCAGGGGGCTGGTGGCTACACCTTC	CSVEGQGAGGYTF
TRBJ1-2	NA	TRBV6-1	NA	TGTGCCAGCAGTGAATCGAGGGGCGGCTACACCTTC	CASSESRGGYTF
TRBJ2-1	NA	TRBV15	NA	TGTGCCACCAGCAGATCAGTGGTTAGCTCCTACAATGAGCAGTTCTTC	CATSRSVVSSYNEQFF
TRBJ2-7	TRBD2	TRBV7-8	NA	TGTGCCAGCAGCTTACTTCTAGCGGGATCCTACGAGCAGTACTTC	CASSLLLAGSYEQYF
TRBJ1-5	NA	TRBV6-5	NA	TGTGCCGTCTCAGGGGATAGCAATCAGCCCCAGCATTTT	CAVSGDSNQPQHF
TRBJ1-4	NA	TRBV6-6	many	TGTGCCAGCAGTCTCACGGGGAATGAAAAACTGTTTTTT	CASSLTGNEKLFF
TRBJ1-2	NA	TRBV19	few	TGTGCCAGTACCTCGCAGGGGATCTATGGCTACACCTTC	CASTSQGIYGYTF
TRBJ2-2	NA	TRBV5-6	NA	TGTGCCAGCAGTCCCTGGGCAGGGGCGGTTTCCGGGGAGCTGTTTTTT	CASSPWAGAVSGELFF
TRBJ2-7	NA	TRBV29-1	NA	TGCAGCTTTCAAGGGGGTGGAAGCTCCTACGAGCAGTACTTC	CSFQGGGSSYEQYF
TRBJ2-3	NA	TRBV4-1	few	TGCGCCAGCAGCCAAGGCGGGACTGCGGCAGATACGCAGTATTTT	CASSQGGTAADTQYF
TRBJ2-3	TRBD2	TRBV7-2	NA	TGTGCCAGCAGACAGGGACTAGCGGGGGATACGCAGTATTTT	CASRQGLAGDTQYF
TRBJ2-2	NA	TRBV2	NA	TGTGCCAGCAGTGGAGGGTCCCGGGAGCTGTTTTTT	CASSGGSRELFF